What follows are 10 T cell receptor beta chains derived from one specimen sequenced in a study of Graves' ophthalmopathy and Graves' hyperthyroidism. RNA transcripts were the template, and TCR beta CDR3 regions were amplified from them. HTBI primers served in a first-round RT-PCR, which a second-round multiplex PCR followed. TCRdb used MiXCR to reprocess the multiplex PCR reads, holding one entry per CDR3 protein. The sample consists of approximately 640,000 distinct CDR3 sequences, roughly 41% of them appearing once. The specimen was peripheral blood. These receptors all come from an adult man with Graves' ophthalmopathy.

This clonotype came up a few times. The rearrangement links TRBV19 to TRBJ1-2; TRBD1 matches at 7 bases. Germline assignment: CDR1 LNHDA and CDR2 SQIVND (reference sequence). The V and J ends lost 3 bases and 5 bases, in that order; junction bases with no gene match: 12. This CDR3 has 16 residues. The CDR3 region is CASSIITGTATYGYTF. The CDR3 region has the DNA TGTGCCAGTAGTATTATAACTGGGACAGCTACTTATGGCTACACCTTC. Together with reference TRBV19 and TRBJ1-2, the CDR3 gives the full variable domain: DGGITQSPKYLFRKEGQNVTLSCEQNLNHDAMYWYRQDPGQGLRLIYYSQIVNDFQKGDIAEGYSVSREKKESFPLTVTSAQKNPTAFYLCASSIITGTATYGYTFGSGTRLTVV.

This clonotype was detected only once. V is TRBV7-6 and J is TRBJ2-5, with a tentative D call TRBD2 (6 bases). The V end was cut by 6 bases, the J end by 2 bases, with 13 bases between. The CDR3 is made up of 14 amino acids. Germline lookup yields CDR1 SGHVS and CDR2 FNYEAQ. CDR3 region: CASRTRGGQETQYF. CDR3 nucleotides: TGTGCCAGCAGAACGCGAGGAGGGCAAGAGACCCAGTACTTC.

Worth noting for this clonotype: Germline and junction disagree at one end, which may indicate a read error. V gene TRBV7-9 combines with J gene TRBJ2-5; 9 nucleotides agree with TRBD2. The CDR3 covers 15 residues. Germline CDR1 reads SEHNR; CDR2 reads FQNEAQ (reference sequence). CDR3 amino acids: CASSLRAGGPETQYF. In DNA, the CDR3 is TGCGCCAGCAGCTTGCGAGCGGGAGGCCCAGAGACCCAGTACTTC. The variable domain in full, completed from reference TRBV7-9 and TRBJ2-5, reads DTGVSQNPRHKITKRGQNVTFRCDPISEHNRLYWYRQTLGQGPEFLTYFQNEAQLEKSRLLSDRFSAERPKGSFSTLEIQRTEQGDSAMYLCASSLRAGGPETQYFGPGTRLLVL.

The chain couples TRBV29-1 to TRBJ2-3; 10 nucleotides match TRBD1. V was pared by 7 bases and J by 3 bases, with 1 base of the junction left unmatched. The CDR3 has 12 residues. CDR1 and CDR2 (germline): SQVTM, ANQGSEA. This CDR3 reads CSGGQGTDTQYF. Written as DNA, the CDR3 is TGCAGCGGGGGACAGGGGACAGATACGCAGTATTTT.

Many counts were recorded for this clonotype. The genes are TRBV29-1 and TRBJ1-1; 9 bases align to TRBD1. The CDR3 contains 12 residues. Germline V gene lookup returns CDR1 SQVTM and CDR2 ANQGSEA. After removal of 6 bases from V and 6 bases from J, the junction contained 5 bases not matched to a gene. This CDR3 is CSVGQGSAEAFF. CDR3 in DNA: TGCAGCGTGGGACAGGGTTCCGCTGAAGCTTTCTTT.

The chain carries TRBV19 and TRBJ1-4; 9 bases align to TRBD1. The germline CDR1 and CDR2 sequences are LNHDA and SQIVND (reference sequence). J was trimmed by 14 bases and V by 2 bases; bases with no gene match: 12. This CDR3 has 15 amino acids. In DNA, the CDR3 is TGTGCCAGTAGTATAACAGGGACAGGGTCGAACTTGCTGTTTTTT. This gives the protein CASSITGTGSNLLFF.

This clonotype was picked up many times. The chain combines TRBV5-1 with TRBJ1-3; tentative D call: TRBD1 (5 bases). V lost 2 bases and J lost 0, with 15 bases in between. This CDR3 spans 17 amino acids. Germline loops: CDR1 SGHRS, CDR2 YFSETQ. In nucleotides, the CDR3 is TGCGCCAGCAGCTTATCCGGGACGCCGTACTCTGGAAACACCATATATTTT. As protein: CASSLSGTPYSGNTIYF. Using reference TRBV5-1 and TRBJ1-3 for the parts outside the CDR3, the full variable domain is KAGVTQTPRYLIKTRGQQVTLSCSPISGHRSVSWYQQTPGQGLQFLFEYFSETQRNKGNFPGRFSGRQFSNSRSEMNVSTLELGDSALYLCASSLSGTPYSGNTIYFGEGSWLTVV.

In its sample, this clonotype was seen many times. The CDR3 loop reads CASSSGGLAGQETQYF. CDR3 DNA sequence: TGTGCCAGCAGTTCAGGGGGGCTAGCGGGGCAAGAGACCCAGTACTTC. The rearrangement links TRBV7-6 to TRBJ2-5, with TRBD2 identical over 9 bases. This CDR3 region has 16 residues. V lost 6 bases, J lost 2 bases, and 10 bases stayed unmatched. Germline V gene lookup returns CDR1 SGHVS and CDR2 FNYEAQ.

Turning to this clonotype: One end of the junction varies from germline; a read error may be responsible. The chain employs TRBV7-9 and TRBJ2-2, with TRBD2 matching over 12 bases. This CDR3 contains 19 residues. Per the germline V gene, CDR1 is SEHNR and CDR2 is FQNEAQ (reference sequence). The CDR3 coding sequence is TGTGCCAGCAGCCTGCGACACCCTGGACTAGCGGGGAACACCGGGGAGCTGTCTTGG. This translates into CASSLRHPGLAGNTGELSW.

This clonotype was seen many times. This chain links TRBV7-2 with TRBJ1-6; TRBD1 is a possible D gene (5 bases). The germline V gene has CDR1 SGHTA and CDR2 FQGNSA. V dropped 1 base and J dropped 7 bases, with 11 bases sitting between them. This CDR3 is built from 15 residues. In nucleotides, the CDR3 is TGTGCCAGCAGCTTAGATGGGGGACCGAATTCACCCCTCCACTTT. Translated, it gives CASSLDGGPNSPLHF. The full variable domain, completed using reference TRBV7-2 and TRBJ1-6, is GAGVSQSPSNKVTEKGKDVELRCDPISGHTALYWYRQSLGQGLEFLIYFQGNSAPDKSGLPSDRFSAERTGGSVSTLTIQRTQQEDSAVYLCASSLDGGPNSPLHFGNGTRLTVT.